This T cell receptor (beta chain) emerged from a study of blood T cell repertoires in COVID-19. This clone came up once. Germline loops: CDR1 MGHDK, CDR2 SYGVNS. Germline trimming cut 3 bases from V and 1 base from J; bases unmatched to any gene: 5. The CDR3 loop spans 15 amino acids. The protocol was immunoSEQ multiplex PCR, while the TCRdb copy is restricted to in-frame clones and leaves out a portion. Here the sample spans some 140,000 clones, approximately 83% being singletons. This chain joins TRBV25-1 and TRBJ2-5; TRBD2 aligns across 7 bases. The sample taken for sequencing was PBMCs or T cells enriched from blood (not recorded which). The receptor's source is a man in his forties or fifties who had recovered from COVID-19. This CDR3 reads CASSELAGVQETQYF. The CDR3 DNA reads TGTGCCAGCAGTGAGTTGGCGGGGGTCCAAGAGACCCAGTACTTC.